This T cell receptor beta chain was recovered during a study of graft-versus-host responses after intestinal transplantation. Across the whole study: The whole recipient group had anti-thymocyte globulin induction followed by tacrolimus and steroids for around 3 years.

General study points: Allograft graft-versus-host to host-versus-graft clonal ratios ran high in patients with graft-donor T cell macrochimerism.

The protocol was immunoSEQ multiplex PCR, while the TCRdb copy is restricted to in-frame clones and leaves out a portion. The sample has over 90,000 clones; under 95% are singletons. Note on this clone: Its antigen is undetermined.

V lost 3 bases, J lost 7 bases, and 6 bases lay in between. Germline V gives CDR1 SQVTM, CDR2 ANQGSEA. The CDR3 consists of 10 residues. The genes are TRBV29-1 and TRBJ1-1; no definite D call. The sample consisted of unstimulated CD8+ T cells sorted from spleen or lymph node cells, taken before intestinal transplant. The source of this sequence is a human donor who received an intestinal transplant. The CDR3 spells CSVEEGEAFF. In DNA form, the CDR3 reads TGCAGCGTTGAGGAGGGTGAAGCTTTCTTT.